This T cell receptor beta chain was sequenced for a study of control samples from healthy donors and cancer patients. In the case of this clone: This same CDR3 is encoded by further DNA sequences in the sample.

Here immunoSEQ multiplex PCR was the method, and the copy in TCRdb shows in-frame clones only, minus some. The data hold about 94,000 clones, with approximately 90% observed a single time. CDR3 length: 14 amino acids. Germline CDR1 is MNHEY and CDR2 is SVGAGI. V was shortened by 2 bases and J by 0 bases, with 7 bases between the two germline ends. This chain joins TRBV6-5 and TRBJ1-1, with a tentative D call TRBD1 (5 bases). Sequencing was performed on blood. This clonotype was obtained from a woman under 30 in good health. The CDR3 DNA reads as TGTGCCAGCAGTTACGACAGAATGAACACTGAAGCTTTCTTT. Translated, it gives CASSYDRMNTEAFF.